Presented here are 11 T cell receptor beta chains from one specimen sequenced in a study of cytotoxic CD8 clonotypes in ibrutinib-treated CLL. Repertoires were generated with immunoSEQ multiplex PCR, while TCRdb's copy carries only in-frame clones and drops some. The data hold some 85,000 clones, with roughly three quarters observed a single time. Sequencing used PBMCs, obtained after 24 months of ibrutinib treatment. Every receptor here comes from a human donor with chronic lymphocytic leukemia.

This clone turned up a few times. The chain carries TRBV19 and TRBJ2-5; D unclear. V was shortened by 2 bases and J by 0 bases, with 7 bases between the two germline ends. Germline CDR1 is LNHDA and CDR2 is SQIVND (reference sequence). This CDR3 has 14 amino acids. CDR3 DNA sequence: TGTGCCAGTAGTATACTACTGTACCAAGAGACCCAGTACTTC. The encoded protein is CASSILLYQETQYF.

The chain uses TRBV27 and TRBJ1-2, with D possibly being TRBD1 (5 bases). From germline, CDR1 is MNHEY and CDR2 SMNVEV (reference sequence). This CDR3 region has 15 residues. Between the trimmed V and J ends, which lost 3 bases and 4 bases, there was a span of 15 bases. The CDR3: CASSFAGREGYGYTF. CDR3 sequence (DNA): TGTGCCAGCAGTTTTGCAGGGAGGGAGGGCTATGGCTACACCTTC.

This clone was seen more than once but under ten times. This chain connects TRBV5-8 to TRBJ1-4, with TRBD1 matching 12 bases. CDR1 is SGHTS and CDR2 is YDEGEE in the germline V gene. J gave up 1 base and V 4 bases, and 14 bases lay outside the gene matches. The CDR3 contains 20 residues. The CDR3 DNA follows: TGTGCCAGCAGCGTCCCCCGGTGGGGACAGGGGGCCGGAACTAATGAAAAACTGTTTTTT. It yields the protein CASSVPRWGQGAGTNEKLFF. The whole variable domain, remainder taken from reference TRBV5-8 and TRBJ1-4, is EAGVTQSPTHLIKTRGQQATLRCSPISGHTSVYWYQQALGLGLQFLLWYDEGEERNRGNFPPRFSGRQFPNYSSELNVNALELEDSALYLCASSVPRWGQGAGTNEKLFFGSGTQLSVL.

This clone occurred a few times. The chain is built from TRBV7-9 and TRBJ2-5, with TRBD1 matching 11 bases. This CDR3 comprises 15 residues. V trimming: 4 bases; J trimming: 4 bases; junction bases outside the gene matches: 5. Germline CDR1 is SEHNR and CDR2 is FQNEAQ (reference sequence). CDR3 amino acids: CASSSGQGAVETQYF. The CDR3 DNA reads TGTGCCAGCAGCTCCGGACAGGGGGCTGTAGAGACCCAGTACTTC.

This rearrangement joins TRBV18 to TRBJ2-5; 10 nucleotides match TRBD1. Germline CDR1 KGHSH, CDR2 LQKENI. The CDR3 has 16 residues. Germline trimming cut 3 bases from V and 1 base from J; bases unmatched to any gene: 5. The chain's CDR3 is CASSPGDRGPQETQYF. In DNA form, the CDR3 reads TGTGCCAGCTCACCGGGGGACAGGGGCCCCCAAGAGACCCAGTACTTC.

DNA of the CDR3: TGTGCCAGCACCCCCAGGGGGAGCTCCTACGAGCAGTACTTC. The encoded protein is CASTPRGSSYEQYF. The chain couples TRBV28 to TRBJ2-7; 7 bases are shared with TRBD1. Germline V gene sequence: CDR1 MDHEN, CDR2 SYDVKM. This CDR3 comprises 14 residues. J gave up 0 bases and V 7 bases, and 6 bases lay outside the gene matches. Combining the CDR3 with reference TRBV28 and TRBJ2-7 gives the whole variable domain DVKVTQSSRYLVKRTGEKVFLECVQDMDHENMFWYRQDPGLGLRLIYFSYDVKMKEKGDIPEGYSVSREKKERFSLILESASTNQTSMYLCASTPRGSSYEQYFGPGTRLTVT.

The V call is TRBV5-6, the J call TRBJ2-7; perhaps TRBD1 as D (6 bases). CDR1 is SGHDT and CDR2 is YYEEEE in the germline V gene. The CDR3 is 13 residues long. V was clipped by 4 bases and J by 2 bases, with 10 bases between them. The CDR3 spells CASSRQVPYEQYF. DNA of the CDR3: TGTGCCAGCAGCCGACAGGTCCCCTACGAGCAGTACTTC.

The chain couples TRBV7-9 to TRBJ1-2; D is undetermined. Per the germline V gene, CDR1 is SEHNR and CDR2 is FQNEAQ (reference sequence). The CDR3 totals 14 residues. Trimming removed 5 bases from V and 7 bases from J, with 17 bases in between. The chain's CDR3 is CASSGAAASGGYTF. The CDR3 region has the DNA TGTGCCAGCAGCGGTGCAGCCGCTTCGGGTGGCTACACCTTC.

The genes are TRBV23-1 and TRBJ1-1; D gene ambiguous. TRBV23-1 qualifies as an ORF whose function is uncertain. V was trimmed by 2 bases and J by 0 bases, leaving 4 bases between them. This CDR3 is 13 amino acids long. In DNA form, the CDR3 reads TGCGCCAGCAGTCAACCGCTGAACACTGAAGCTTTCTTT. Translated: CASSQPLNTEAFF.

Here the CDR3 reads CAISAGTRGQETQYF. In DNA, the CDR3 is TGTGCCATCAGCGCCGGGACTAGAGGTCAAGAGACCCAGTACTTC. The gene calls are TRBV10-3 and TRBJ2-5; 8 bases line up with TRBD2. The J segment lost 2 bases and the V segment lost 6 bases, leaving 8 bases of the junction unmatched. Germline loops: CDR1 ENHRY, CDR2 SYGVKD. This CDR3 region has 15 residues.

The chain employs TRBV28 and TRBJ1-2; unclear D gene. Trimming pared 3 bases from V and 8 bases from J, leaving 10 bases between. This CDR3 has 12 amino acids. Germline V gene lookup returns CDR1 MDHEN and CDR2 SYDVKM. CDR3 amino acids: CASSFMGSGYTF. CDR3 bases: TGTGCCAGCAGTTTCATGGGGTCGGGCTACACCTTC.